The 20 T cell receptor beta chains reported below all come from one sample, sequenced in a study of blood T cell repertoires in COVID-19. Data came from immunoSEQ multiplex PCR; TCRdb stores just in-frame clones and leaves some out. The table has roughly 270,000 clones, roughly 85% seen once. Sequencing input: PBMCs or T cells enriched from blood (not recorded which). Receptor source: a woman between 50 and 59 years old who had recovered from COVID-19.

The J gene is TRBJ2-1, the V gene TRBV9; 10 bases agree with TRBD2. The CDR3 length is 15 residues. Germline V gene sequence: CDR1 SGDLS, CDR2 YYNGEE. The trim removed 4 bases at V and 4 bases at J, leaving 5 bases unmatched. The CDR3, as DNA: TGTGCCAGCAGCACTAGCGGGGCCTCTTACAATGAGCAGTTCTTC. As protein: CASSTSGASYNEQFF.

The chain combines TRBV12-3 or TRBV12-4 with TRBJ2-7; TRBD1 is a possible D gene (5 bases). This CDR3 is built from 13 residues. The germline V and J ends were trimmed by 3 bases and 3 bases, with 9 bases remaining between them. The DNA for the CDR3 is TGTGCCAGCAGTTTTCAGGGTCGCTACGAGCAGTACTTC. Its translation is CASSFQGRYEQYF.

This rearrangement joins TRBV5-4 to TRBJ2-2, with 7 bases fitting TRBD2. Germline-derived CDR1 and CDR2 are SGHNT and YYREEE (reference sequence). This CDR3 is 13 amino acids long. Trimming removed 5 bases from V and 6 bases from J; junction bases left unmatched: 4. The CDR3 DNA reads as TGTGCCAGCAGGACACGGGGGGCCGGGGAGCTGTTTTTT. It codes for CASRTRGAGELFF.

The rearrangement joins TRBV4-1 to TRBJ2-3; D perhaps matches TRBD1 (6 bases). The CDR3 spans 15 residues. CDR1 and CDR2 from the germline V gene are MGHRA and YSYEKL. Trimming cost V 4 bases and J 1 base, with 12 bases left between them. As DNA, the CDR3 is TGCGCCAGCAGCCTAGGCAGGGGTGGCACAGATACGCAGTATTTT. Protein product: CASSLGRGGTDTQYF.

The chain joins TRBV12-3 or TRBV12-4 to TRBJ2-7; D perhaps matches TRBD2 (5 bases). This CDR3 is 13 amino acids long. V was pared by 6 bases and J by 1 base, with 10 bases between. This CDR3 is CASRPGVSYEQYF. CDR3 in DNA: TGTGCCAGCAGACCCGGGGTATCCTACGAGCAGTACTTC.

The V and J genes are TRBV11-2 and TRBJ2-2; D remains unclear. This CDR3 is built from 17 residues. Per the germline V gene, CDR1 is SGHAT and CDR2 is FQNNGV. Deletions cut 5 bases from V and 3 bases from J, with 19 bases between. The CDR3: CASSDPVTEPYTGELFF. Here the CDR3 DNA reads TGTGCCAGCAGCGATCCTGTTACAGAACCGTACACCGGGGAGCTGTTTTTT.

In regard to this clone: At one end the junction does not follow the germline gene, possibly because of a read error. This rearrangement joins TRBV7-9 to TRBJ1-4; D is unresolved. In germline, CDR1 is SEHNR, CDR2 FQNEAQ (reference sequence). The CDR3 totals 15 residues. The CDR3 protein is CASSLLGQLNDKLFF. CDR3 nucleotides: TGTGCCAGCAGCTTACTAGGCCAGTTAAATGACAAACTGTTTTTT. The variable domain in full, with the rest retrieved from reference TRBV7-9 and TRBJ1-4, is DTGVSQNPRHKITKRGQNVTFRCDPISEHNRLYWYRQTLGQGPEFLTYFQNEAQLEKSRLLSDRFSAERPKGSFSTLEIQRTEQGDSAMYLCASSLLGQLNDKLFFGSGTQLSVL.

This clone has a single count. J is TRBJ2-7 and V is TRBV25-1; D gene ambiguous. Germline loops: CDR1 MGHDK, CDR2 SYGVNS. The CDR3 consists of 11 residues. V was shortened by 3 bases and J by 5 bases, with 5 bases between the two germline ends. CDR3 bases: TGTGCCAGCAGTGACTTCCACGAGCAGTACTTC. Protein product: CASSDFHEQYF.

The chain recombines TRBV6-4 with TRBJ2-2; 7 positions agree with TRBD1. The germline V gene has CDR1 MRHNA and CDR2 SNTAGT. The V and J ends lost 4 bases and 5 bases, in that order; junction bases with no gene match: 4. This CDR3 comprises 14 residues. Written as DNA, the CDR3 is TGTGCCAGCAGTGCCGGGACAGATACCGGGGAGCTGTTTTTT. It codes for CASSAGTDTGELFF.

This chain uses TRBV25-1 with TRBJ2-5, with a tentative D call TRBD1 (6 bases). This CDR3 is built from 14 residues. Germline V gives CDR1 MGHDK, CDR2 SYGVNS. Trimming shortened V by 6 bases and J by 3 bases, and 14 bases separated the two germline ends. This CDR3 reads CASSQGTGKETQYF. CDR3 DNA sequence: TGTGCCAGCAGCCAGGGGACGGGGAAAGAGACCCAGTACTTC.

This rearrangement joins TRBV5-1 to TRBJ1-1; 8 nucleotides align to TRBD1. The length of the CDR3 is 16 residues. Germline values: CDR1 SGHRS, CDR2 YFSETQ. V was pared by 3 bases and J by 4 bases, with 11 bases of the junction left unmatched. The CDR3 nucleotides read TGCGCCAGCAGCTCCCAGTGGACAGGGCGAGTCACTGAAGCTTTCTTT. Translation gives CASSSQWTGRVTEAFF.

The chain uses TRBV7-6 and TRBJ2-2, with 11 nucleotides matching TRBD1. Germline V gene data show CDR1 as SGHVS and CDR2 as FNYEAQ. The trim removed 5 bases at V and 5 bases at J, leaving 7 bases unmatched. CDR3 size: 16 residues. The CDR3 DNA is TGTGCCAGCAGCCTAACCGGGACAGGGGGTACCGGGGAGCTGTTTTTT. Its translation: CASSLTGTGGTGELFF.

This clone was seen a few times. In DNA, the CDR3 is TGTGCCAGCTCACTTTCAGGGGGCTACGAGCAGTACTTC. It codes for CASSLSGGYEQYF. V usage is TRBV18 and J usage is TRBJ2-7, with 7 bases matching TRBD1. Germline-derived CDR1 and CDR2 are KGHSH and LQKENI. This CDR3 is 13 amino acids long. V shed 4 bases, J shed 3 bases, and the junction held 3 bases outside the gene matches.

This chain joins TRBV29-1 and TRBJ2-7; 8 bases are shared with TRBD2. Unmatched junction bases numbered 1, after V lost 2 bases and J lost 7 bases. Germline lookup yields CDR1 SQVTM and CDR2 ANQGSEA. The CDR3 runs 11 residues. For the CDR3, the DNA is TGCAGCGTTGAAACGGGGGGGGAGCAGTACTTC. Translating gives CSVETGGEQYF.

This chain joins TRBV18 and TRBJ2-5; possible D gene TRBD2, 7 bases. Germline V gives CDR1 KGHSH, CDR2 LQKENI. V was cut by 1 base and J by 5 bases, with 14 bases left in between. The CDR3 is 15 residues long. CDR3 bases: TGTGCCAGCTCACCACATAAGGGCGGGGGCGAGACCCAGTACTTC. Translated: CASSPHKGGGETQYF.

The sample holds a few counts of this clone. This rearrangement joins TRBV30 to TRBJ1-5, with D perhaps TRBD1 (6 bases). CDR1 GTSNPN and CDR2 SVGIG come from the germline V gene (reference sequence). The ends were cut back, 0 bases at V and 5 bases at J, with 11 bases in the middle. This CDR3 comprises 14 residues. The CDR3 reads CAWSVRAGDQPQHF. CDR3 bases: TGTGCCTGGAGTGTACGGGCAGGGGATCAGCCCCAGCATTTT.

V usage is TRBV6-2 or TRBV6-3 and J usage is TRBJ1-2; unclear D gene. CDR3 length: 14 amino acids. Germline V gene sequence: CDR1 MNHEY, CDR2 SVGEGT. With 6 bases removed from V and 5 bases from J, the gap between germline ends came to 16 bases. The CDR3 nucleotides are TGTGCCAGCAGCACCAAAGGGAGTTCGTATGGCTACACCTTC. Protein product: CASSTKGSSYGYTF.

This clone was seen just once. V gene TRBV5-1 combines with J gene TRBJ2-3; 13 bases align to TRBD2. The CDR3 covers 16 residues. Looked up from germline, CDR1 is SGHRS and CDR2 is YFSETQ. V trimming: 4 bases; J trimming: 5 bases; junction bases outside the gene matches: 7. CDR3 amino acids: CASSSTSGGAGDTQYF. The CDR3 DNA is TGCGCCAGCAGCAGTACTAGCGGGGGGGCCGGAGATACGCAGTATTTT. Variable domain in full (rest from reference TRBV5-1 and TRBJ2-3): KAGVTQTPRYLIKTRGQQVTLSCSPISGHRSVSWYQQTPGQGLQFLFEYFSETQRNKGNFPGRFSGRQFSNSRSEMNVSTLELGDSALYLCASSSTSGGAGDTQYFGPGTRLTVL.

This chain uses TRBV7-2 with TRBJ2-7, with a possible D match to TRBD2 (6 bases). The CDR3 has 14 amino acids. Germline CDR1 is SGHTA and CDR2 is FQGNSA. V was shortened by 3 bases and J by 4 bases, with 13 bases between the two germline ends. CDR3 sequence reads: CASSFGGSGYEQYF. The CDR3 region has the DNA TGTGCCAGCAGCTTCGGGGGTTCTGGATACGAGCAGTACTTC. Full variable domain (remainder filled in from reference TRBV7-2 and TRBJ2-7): GAGVSQSPSNKVTEKGKDVELRCDPISGHTALYWYRQSLGQGLEFLIYFQGNSAPDKSGLPSDRFSAERTGGSVSTLTIQRTQQEDSAVYLCASSFGGSGYEQYFGPGTRLTVT.

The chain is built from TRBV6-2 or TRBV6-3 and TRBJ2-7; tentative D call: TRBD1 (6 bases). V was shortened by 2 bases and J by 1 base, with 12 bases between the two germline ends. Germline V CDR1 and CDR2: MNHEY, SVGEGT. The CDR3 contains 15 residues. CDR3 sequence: CASSYRQAFSYEQYF. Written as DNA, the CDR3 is TGTGCCAGCAGTTACAGACAGGCTTTTTCCTACGAGCAGTACTTC.